This TCR beta chain originates from a study of cytotoxic CD8 clonotypes in ibrutinib-treated CLL (dated by TCRdb to 2020 to 2022). About the full investigation: The cohort included about 15 treatment-naive and approximately twelve relapsed/refractory patients; under 18 were IGHV unmutated. Responses were partial in around 25 patients and complete in 2; after median 68 months follow-up, about 14 stayed in remission and around 12 progressed. The response samples were drawn at a median of roughly eleven months into treatment, with a range of roughly 6 to 40 months. On average, each sample had approximately 260,000 productive templates and approximately 89,000 productive rearrangements. Longitudinal samples were obtainable from about 30% of the roughly 86 participants in the trial. Cryopreserved peripheral blood mononuclear cells were obtained prior to treatment, at the time of response, and at either disease progression or sustained remission. Every sample from remission and from progressive disease was obtained while the patients were still on ibrutinib. The research as a whole found: Public clonotypes were found to be uncommon and were observed to contract or remain stable during treatment; the increase in clonality was shown to reflect expansion of private clonotypes at ibrutinib response. At ibrutinib response clonality went up, during sustained remission it held steady, and at progression it dropped back toward baseline. Baseline clonality exceeded that of age-matched healthy donors and correlated strongly with circulating CD8+ T-cell counts. Sampling times were not matched between sustained-remission and progressing patients, and lymph node repertoires were not studied.

As for this clone: The antigen this receptor binds is unknown. Base qualities were left out, and no much larger clone turns up one base away.

A MiSeq instrument was used for deep resolution sequencing, which targeted depths ranging from 1 in 1 million up to 1 in 200,000 T cells, with coverage averaging 10x for each clonotype. TCR beta libraries were generated with the immunoSEQ hsTCRB Kit. The paper's data handling went like this. Data were analyzed with ImmunoSEQ Data Assistant and ImmunoSEQ Analyzer, with V, D and J genes assigned per IMGT definitions. Clonality, which ranges from 0 to 1, was calculated as one minus the normalized Shannon entropy of productive rearrangement frequencies. Only overrepresented clonotypes making up at least 0.05% of each patient's repertoire were included in the public clonotype analysis. Thirteen repertoires from age-matched healthy donors, obtained from immuneACCESS, served as clonality controls. The table was pulled from immuneACCESS by TCRdb, which kept in-frame rearrangements only. Such tables lose some clones; where checked, under half of the loss comes from unresolved V genes, and the rest has no known cause. From that table come the V and J calls and clone size; the DNA was used to work out D and trimming. Here the sample has over 100,000 clones; 50% to 65% occur a single time. The top ten constitute around a third of the sample.

The time point tag for this specimen amounts to: around 2 years on ibrutinib. For TCR beta library preparation, 1.5 to 2 micrograms of genomic DNA were isolated from cryopreserved PBMCs. Longitudinal blood samples from CLL patients on ibrutinib monotherapy were analyzed using high-throughput TCR beta sequencing. The patients took part in an open-label, single-center phase 2 trial of ibrutinib monotherapy. V is shortened by 3 bases, J by 6 bases, and the region joining them spans 15 bases. From the cysteine through the phenylalanine, the CDR3 covers 15 amino acids. CDR3 DNA only is kept here, 45 bases in frame from base 1. CDR1 and CDR2, looked up from the germline V gene (reference sequence), are LNHDA and SQIVND.

Sequenced here: PBMCs, sampled after 24 months of ibrutinib treatment. The sequence derives from a human donor with chronic lymphocytic leukemia. This receptor chain uses TRBV19 and TRBJ2-1, with TRBD1 perhaps the D gene, on 6 matching bases. The CDR3 region reads CASSIVGQGSNEQFF. The sequenced DNA is TGTGCCAGTAGTATCGTTGGGCAGGGGAGCAATGAGCAGTTCTTC.